In this sample, the clone carrying this TCR beta chain turned up a few times. Its specificity is not known. CDR3 length: 15 residues. This entry belongs to a study of blood T cells in healthy people across ages. Donor samples were obtained from healthy Caucasian individuals from Russia, aged 6 to 90. Study-wide results and caveats: The study found more naive CD4+ cells and higher diversity in long-lived than aged donors.

Then a second PCR, running roughly 6 to 12 cycles, was carried out with a sample-barcoded 5' primer and a J-beta primer mix. TCRdb re-derived calls from the 5' RACE reads in MiXCR, one entry per CDR3 protein. The top ten clones hold 30% to 40% of a sample with 600,000 to 650,000 distinct CDR3 sequences, 58% of them seen once. The origin of this receptor is a man in his 60s in good health. The sequenced sample was blood. The gene calls are TRBV21-1 and TRBJ2-1. TRBV21-1 is a documented pseudogene. The CDR3, as DNA: TGTGCCAGCATCAGACCGAGGGCTCGATACAATGAGCAGTTCTTC. Residues: CASIRPRARYNEQFF.